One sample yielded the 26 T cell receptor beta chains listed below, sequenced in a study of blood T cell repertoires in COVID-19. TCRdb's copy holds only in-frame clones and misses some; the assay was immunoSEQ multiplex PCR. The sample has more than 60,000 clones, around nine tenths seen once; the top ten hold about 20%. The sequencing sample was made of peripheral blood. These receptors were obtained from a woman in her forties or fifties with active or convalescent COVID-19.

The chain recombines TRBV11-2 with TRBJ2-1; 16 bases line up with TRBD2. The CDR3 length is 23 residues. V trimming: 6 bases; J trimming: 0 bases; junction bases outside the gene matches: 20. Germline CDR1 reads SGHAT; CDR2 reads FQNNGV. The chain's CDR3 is CASSSQPGTSGRAFMSSYNEQFF. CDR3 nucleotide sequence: TGTGCCAGCAGTTCTCAGCCGGGGACTAGCGGGAGGGCCTTCATGAGCTCCTACAATGAGCAGTTCTTC.

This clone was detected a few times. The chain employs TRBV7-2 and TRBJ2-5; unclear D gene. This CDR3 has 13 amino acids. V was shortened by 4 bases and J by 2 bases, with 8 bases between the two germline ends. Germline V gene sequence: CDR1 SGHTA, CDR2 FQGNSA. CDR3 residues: CASSSTRQETQYF. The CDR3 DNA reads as TGTGCCAGCAGCTCGACAAGGCAAGAGACCCAGTACTTC. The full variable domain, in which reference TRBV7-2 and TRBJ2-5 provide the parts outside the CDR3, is GAGVSQSPSNKVTEKGKDVELRCDPISGHTALYWYRQSLGQGLEFLIYFQGNSAPDKSGLPSDRFSAERTGGSVSTLTIQRTQQEDSAVYLCASSSTRQETQYFGPGTRLLVL.

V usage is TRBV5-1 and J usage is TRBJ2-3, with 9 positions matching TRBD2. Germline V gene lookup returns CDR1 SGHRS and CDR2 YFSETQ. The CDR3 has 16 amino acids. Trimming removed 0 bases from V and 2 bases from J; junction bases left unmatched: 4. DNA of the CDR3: TGCGCCAGCAGCTTGGCGCCTAGCGGGAACACAGATACGCAGTATTTT. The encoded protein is CASSLAPSGNTDTQYF.

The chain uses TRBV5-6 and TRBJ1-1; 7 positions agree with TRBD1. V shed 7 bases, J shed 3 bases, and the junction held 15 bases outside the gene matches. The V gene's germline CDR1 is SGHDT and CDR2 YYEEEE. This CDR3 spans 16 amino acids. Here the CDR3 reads CASLPAGTDFHTEAFF. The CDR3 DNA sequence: TGTGCCAGCCTCCCCGCCGGGACAGACTTCCACACTGAAGCTTTCTTT.

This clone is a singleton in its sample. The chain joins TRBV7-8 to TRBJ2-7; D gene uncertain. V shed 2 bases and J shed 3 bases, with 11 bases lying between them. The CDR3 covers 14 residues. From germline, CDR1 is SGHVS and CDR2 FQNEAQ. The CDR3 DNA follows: TGTGCCAGCAGCTTAATTTCCCCCGGCTACGAGCAGTACTTC. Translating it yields CASSLISPGYEQYF.

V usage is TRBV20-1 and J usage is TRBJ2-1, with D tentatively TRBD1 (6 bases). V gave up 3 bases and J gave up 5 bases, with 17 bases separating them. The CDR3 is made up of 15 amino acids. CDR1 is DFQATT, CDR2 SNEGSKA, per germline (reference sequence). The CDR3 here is CSASVGQTINNEQFF. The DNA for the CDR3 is TGCAGTGCTAGTGTGGGACAAACTATAAACAATGAGCAGTTCTTC.

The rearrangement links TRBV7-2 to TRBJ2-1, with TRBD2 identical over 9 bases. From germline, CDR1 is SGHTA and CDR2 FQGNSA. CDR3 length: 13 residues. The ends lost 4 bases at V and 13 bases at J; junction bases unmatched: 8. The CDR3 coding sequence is TGTGCCAGCAGCTCCTATCAGCGGGAGGAACAGTTCTTC. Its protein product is CASSSYQREEQFF.

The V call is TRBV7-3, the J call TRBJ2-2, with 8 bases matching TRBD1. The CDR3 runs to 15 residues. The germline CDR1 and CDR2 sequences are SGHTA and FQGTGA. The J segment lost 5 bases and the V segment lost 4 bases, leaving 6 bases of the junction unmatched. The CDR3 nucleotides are TGTGCCAGCAGCTCAGGACAGGGAGGAACCGGGGAGCTGTTTTTT. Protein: CASSSGQGGTGELFF.

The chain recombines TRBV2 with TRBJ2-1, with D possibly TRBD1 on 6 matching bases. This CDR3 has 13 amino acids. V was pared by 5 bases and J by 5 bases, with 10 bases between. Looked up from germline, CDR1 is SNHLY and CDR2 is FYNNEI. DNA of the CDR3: TGTGCCAGCAGTAGGGACAACAACAATGAGCAGTTCTTC. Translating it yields CASSRDNNNEQFF.

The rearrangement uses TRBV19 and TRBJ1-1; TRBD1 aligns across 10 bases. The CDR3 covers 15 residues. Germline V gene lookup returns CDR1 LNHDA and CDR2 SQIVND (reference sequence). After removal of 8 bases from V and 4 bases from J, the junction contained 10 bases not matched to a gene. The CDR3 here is CASAKGDRGITEAFF. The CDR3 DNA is TGTGCCAGTGCGAAAGGGGACAGGGGTATCACTGAAGCTTTCTTT.

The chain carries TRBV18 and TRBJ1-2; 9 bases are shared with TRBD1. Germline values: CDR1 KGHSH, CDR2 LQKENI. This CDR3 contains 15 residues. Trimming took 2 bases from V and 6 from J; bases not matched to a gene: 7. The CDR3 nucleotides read TGTGCCAGCTCACCAACTACACAGGGGGCGGATGGCTACACCTTC. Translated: CASSPTTQGADGYTF.

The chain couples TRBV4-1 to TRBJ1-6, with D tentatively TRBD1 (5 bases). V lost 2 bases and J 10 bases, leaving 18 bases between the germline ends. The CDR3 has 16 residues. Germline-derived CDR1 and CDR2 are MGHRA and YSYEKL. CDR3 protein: CASSQMRQGVGSPLHF. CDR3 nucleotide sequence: TGCGCCAGCAGCCAAATGCGTCAAGGGGTGGGGTCACCCCTCCACTTT.

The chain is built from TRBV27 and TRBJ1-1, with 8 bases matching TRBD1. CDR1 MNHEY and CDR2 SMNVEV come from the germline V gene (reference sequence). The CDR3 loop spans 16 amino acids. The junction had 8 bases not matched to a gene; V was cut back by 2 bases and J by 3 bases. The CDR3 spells CASSLGLQGADTEAFF. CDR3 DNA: TGTGCCAGCAGTTTAGGTCTGCAGGGGGCCGACACTGAAGCTTTCTTT.

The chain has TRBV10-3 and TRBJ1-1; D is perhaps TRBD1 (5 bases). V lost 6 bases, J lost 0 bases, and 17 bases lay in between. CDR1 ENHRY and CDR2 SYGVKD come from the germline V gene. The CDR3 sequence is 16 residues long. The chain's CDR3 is CAIRDSSKGMNTEAFF. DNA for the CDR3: TGTGCCATCAGGGATTCATCAAAGGGGATGAACACTGAAGCTTTCTTT.

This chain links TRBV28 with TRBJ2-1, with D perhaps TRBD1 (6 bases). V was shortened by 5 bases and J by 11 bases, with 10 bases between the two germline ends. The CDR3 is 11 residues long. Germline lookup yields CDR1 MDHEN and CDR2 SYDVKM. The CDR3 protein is CASSEGGKQFF. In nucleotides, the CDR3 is TGTGCCAGCAGTGAAGGGGGAAAGCAGTTCTTC.

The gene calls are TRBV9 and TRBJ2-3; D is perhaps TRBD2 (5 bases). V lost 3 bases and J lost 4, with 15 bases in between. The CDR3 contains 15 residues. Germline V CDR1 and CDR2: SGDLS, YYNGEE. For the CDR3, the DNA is TGTGCCAGCAGCGCCACTAGGGTGGGTTCAGATACGCAGTATTTT. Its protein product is CASSATRVGSDTQYF.

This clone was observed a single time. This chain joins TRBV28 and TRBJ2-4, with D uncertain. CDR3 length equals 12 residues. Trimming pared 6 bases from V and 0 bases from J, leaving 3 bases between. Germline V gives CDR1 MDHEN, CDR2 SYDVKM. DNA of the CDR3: TGTGCCAGCAGCCAAGCCAAAAACATTCAGTACTTC. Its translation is CASSQAKNIQYF.

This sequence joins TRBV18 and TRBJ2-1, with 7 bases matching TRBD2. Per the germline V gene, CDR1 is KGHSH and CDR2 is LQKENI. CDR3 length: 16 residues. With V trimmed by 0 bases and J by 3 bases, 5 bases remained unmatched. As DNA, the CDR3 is TGTGCCAGCTCACCACCGGGAGGGAGTCTCTACAATGAGCAGTTCTTC. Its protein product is CASSPPGGSLYNEQFF.

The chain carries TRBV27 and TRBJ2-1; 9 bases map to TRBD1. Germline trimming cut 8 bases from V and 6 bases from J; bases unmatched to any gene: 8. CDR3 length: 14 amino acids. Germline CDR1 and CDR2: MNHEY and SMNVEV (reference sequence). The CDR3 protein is CASEPGQGSNEQFF. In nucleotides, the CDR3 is TGTGCCAGCGAACCGGGACAGGGATCCAATGAGCAGTTCTTC.

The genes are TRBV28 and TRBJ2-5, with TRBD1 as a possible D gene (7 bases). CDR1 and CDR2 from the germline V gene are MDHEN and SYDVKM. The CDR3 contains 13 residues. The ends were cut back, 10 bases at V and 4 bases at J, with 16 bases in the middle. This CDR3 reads CATQGEEGETQYF. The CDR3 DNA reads TGTGCCACCCAGGGGGAGGAGGGAGAGACCCAGTACTTC.

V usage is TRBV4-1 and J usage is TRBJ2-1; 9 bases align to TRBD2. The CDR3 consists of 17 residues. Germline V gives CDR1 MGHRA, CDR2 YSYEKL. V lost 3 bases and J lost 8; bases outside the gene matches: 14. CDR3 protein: CASSHRGWREGRDEQFF. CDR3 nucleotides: TGCGCCAGCAGCCATCGGGGGTGGCGGGAGGGCCGCGATGAGCAGTTCTTC.

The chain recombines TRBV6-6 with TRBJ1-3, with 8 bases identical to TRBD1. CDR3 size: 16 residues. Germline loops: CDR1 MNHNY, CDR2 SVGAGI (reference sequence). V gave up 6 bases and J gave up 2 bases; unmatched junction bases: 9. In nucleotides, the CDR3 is TGTGCCAGCAGCTTTACTGGGACAGGCCCTGGAAACACCATATATTTT. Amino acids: CASSFTGTGPGNTIYF.

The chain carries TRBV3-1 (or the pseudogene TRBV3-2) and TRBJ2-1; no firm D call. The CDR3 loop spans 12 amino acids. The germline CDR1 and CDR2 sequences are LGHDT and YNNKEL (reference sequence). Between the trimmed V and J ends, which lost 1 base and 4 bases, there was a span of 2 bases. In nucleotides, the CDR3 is TGTGCCAGCAGCCAAGTATACAATGAGCAGTTCTTC. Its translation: CASSQVYNEQFF.

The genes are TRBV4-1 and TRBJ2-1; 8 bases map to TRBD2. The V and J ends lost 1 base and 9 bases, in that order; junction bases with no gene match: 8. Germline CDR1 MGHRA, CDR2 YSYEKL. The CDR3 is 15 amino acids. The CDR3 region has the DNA TGCGCCAGCAGCCAAGCGGGAGGGCCCGCAGGTGAGCAGTTCTTC. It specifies CASSQAGGPAGEQFF.

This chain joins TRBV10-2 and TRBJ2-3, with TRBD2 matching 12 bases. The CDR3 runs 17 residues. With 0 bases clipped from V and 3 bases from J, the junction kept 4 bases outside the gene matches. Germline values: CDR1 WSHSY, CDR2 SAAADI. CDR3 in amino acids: CASSESHLAGGTDTQYF. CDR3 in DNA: TGCGCCAGCAGTGAGTCGCACCTAGCGGGAGGGACAGATACGCAGTATTTT.

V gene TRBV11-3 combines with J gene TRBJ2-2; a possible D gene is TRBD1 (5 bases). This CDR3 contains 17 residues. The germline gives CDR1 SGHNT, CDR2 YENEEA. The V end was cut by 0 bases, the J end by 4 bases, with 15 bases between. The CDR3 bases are TGTGCCAGCAGCTTAGATGTCGGAGCCCAGGGCACCGGGGAGCTGTTTTTT. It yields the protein CASSLDVGAQGTGELFF.